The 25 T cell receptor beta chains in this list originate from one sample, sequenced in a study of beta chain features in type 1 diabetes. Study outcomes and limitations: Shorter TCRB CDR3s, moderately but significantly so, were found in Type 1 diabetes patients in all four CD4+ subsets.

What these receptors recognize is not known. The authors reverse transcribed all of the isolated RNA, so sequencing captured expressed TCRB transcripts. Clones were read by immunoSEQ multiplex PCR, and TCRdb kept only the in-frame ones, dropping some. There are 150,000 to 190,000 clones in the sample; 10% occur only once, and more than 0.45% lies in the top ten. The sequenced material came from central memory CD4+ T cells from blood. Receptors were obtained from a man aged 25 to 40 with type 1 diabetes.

The CDR3 spells CAWSQGGTDTQYF. The CDR3 nucleotides read TGTGCCTGGAGTCAGGGGGGCACAGATACGCAGTATTTT. V gene TRBV30 combines with J gene TRBJ2-3, with 7 bases identical to TRBD1. V lost 2 bases and J lost 1; bases outside the gene matches: 0. The CDR3 extends over 13 amino acids. Germline V gene data show CDR1 as GTSNPN and CDR2 as SVGIG (reference sequence).

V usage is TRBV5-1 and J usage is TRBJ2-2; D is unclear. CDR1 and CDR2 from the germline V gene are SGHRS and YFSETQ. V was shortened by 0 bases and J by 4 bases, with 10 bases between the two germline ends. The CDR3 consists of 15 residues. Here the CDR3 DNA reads TGCGCCAGCAGCTTGGTACCAGGCAGCACCGGGGAGCTGTTTTTT. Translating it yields CASSLVPGSTGELFF.

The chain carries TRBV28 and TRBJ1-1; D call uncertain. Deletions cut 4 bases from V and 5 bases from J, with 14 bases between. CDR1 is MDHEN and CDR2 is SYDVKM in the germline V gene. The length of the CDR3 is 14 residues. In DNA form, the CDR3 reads TGTGCCAGCAGTTCCCTTCCAGTGGAGACTGAAGCTTTCTTT. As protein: CASSSLPVETEAFF.

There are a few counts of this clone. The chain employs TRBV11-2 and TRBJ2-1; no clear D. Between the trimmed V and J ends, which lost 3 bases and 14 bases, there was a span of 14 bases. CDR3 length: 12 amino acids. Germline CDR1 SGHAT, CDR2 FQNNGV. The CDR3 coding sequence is TGTGCCAGCAGCTTTAGCCGCGGAGAGGAGTTCTTC. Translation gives CASSFSRGEEFF.

CDR3: CASRGDREGYGYTF. Here the CDR3 DNA reads TGTGCCAGCAGGGGGGACAGGGAGGGCTATGGCTACACCTTC. The rearrangement links TRBV28 to TRBJ1-2; 9 bases align to TRBD1. Losses at the gene ends were 6 bases for V and 4 bases for J; bases not matched to a gene: 6. The CDR3 extends over 14 amino acids. Germline V gene lookup returns CDR1 MDHEN and CDR2 SYDVKM.

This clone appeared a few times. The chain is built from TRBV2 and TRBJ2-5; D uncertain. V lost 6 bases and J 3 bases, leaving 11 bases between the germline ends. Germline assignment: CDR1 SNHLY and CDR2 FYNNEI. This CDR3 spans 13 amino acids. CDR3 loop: CASRVTVEETQYF. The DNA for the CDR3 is TGTGCCAGCAGGGTAACAGTGGAAGAGACCCAGTACTTC.

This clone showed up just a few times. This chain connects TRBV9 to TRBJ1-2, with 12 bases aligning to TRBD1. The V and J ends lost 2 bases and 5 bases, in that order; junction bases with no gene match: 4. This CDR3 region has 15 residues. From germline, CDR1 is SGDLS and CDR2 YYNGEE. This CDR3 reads CASSVGTGGGYGYTF. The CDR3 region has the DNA TGTGCCAGCAGCGTGGGGACAGGGGGCGGATATGGCTACACCTTC. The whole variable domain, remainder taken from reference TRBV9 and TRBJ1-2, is DSGVTQTPKHLITATGQRVTLRCSPRSGDLSVYWYQQSLDQGLQFLIQYYNGEERAKGNILERFSAQQFPDLHSELNLSSLELGDSALYFCASSVGTGGGYGYTFGSGTRLTVV.

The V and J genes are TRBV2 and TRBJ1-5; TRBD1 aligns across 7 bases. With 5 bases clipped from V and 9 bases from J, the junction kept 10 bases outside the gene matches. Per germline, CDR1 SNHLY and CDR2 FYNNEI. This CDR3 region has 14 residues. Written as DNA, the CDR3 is TGTGCCAGCAGTACCGACAGGGCTGTTCGGCCCCAGCATTTT. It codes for CASSTDRAVRPQHF.

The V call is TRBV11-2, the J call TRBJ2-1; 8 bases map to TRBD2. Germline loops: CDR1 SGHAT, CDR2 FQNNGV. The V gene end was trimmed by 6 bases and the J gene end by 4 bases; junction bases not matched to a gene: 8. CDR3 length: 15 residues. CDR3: CASSSLRGRYNEQFF. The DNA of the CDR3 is TGTGCCAGCAGTAGCCTTCGCGGGAGGTACAATGAGCAGTTCTTC.

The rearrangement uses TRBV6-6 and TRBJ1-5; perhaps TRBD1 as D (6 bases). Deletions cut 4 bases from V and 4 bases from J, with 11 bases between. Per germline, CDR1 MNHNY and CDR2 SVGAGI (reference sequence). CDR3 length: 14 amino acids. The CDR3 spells CASSWGHGNQPQHF. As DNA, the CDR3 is TGTGCCAGCAGTTGGGGACACGGGAATCAGCCCCAGCATTTT.

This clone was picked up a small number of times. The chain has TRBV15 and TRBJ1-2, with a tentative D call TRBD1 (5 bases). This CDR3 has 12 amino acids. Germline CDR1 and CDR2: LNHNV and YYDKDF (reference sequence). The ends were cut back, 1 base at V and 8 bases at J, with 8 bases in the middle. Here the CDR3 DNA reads TGTGCCACCAGCAGAGCACAGGAAGGCTACACCTTC. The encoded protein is CATSRAQEGYTF.

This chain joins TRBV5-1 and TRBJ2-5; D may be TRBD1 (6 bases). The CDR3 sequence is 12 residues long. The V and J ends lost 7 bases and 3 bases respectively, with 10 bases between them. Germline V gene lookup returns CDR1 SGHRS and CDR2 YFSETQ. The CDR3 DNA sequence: TGCGCCAGCCGGGACACCGAAGAGACCCAGTACTTC. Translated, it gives CASRDTEETQYF.

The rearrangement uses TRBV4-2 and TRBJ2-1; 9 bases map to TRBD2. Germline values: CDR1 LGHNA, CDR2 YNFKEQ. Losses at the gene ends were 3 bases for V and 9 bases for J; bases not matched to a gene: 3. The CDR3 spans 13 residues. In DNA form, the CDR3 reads TGTGCCAGCAGCCAGACTAGCGGATCTGAGCAGTTCTTC. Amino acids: CASSQTSGSEQFF.

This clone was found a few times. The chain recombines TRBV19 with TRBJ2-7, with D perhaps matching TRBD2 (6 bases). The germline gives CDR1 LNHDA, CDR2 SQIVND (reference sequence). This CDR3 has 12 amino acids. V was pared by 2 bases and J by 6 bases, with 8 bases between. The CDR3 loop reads CASSIFGGEQYF. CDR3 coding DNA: TGTGCCAGTAGTATATTCGGGGGCGAGCAGTACTTC.

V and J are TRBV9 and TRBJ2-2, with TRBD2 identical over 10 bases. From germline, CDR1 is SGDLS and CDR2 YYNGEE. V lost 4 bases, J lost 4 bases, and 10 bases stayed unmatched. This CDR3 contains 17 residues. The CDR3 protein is CASSPSGAGGLTGELFF. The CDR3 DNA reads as TGTGCCAGCAGCCCATCGGGAGCGGGAGGGCTCACCGGGGAGCTGTTTTTT.

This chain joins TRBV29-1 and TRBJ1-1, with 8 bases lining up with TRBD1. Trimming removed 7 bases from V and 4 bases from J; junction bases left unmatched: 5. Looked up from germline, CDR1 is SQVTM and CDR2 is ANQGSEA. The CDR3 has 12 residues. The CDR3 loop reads CSGGQGSTEAFF. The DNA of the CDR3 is TGCAGCGGCGGACAGGGCAGCACTGAAGCTTTCTTT.

The CDR3 here is CASSLTYSDTQYF. CDR3 bases: TGTGCCAGCAGTTTAACTTATTCAGATACGCAGTATTTT. V is TRBV27 and J is TRBJ2-3; D gene uncertain. V dropped 2 bases and J dropped 4 bases, with 7 bases sitting between them. Germline CDR1 is MNHEY and CDR2 is SMNVEV (reference sequence). This CDR3 comprises 13 residues.

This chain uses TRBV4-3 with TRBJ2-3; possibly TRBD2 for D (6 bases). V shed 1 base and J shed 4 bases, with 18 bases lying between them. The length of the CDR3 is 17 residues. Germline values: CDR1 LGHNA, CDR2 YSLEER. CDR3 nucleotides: TGCGCCAGCAGCCAAGTTGGGGGAGGACATAATTCAGATACGCAGTATTTT. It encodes CASSQVGGGHNSDTQYF.

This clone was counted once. The CDR3 here is CASSALAAGETQYF. Written as DNA, the CDR3 is TGTGCCAGCAGTGCCCTCGCCGCCGGAGAGACCCAGTACTTC. This rearrangement joins TRBV27 to TRBJ2-5; D call uncertain. Trimming took 5 bases from V and 4 from J, leaving 14 bases between them. The CDR3 extends over 14 amino acids. Germline V gene sequence: CDR1 MNHEY, CDR2 SMNVEV (reference sequence).

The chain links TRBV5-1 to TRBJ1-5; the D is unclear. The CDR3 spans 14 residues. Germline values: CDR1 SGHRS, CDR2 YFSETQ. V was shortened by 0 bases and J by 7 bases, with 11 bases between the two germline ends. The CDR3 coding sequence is TGCGCCAGCAGCTTGGAGCCCGGAGACCAGCCCCAGCATTTT. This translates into CASSLEPGDQPQHF.

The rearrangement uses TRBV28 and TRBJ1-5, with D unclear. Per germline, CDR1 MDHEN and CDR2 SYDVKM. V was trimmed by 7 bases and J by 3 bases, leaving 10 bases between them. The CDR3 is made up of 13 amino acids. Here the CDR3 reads CASNRHHNQPQHF. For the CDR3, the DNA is TGTGCCAGCAACCGACACCACAATCAGCCCCAGCATTTT.

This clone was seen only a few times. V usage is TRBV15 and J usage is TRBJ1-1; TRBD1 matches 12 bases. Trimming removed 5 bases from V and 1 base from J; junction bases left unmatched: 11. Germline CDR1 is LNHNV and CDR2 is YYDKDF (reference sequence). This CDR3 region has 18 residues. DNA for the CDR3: TGTGCCACCAGCTCCTGGGGGACAGGGGGCCTTGGGAACACTGAAGCTTTCTTT. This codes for CATSSWGTGGLGNTEAFF.

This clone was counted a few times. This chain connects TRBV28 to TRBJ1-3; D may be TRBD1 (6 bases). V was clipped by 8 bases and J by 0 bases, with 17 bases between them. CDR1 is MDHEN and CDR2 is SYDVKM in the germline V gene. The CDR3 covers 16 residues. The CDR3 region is CASCPGHTNSGNTIYF. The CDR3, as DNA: TGTGCCAGCTGTCCGGGACACACGAACTCTGGAAACACCATATATTTT.

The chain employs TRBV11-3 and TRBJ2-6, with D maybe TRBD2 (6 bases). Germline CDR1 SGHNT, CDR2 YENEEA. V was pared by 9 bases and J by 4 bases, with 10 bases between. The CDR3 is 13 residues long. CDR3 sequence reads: CARGGSGANVLTF. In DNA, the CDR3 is TGTGCCAGAGGAGGGTCCGGGGCCAACGTCCTGACTTTC.

The CDR3, as DNA: TGTGCCAGCAGTGGCGGTCCCATATATTTT. The encoded protein is CASSGGPIYF. The V gene is TRBV28, the J gene TRBJ1-3; D ambiguous. Germline V gene lookup returns CDR1 MDHEN and CDR2 SYDVKM. The CDR3 is made up of 10 amino acids. Between the trimmed V and J ends, which lost 5 bases and 11 bases, there was a span of 7 bases.